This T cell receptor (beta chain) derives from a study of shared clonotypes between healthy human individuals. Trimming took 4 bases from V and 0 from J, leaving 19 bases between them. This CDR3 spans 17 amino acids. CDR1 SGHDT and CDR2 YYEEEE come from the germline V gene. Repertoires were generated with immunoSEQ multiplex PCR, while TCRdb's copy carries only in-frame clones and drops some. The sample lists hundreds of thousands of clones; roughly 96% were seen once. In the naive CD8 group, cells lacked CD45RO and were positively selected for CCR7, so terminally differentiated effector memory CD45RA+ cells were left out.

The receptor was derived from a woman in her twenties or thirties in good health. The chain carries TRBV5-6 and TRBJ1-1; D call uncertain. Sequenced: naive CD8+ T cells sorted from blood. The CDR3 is CASSQQLGPQMNTEAFF. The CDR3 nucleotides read TGTGCCAGCAGCCAACAATTGGGTCCGCAAATGAACACTGAAGCTTTCTTT.